Listed here are 32 T cell receptor beta chains from one sample, sequenced in a study of T cell changes during pregnancy in multiple sclerosis. The data were produced by immunoSEQ multiplex PCR, yet TCRdb's version contains in-frame clones alone and is incomplete. This sample yields some 30,000 clones, of which roughly nine tenths are seen a single time; about 3.7% belongs to the top ten. The sequences come from CD8+ T cells from peripheral blood mononuclear cells, collected in the second trimester of pregnancy. Every receptor here comes from a female donor in good health, enrolled as a control in a pregnancy study.

The chain recombines TRBV6-5 with TRBJ2-7, with D possibly matching TRBD1 (6 bases). CDR1 is MNHEY and CDR2 is SVGAGI in the germline V gene. The length of the CDR3 is 13 residues. V lost 5 bases to trimming and J lost 5 bases, with 13 bases between them. The CDR3 reads CASSKDRGHEQYF. CDR3 nucleotide sequence: TGTGCCAGCAGTAAGGACAGAGGACACGAGCAGTACTTC.

The gene calls are TRBV5-1 and TRBJ1-4; D gene uncertain. Trimming shortened V by 4 bases and J by 5 bases, and 15 bases separated the two germline ends. This CDR3 region has 15 residues. Germline V gene lookup returns CDR1 SGHRS and CDR2 YFSETQ. The DNA of the CDR3 is TGCGCCAGCAGCCTGGACCAGGCGATCAATGAAAAACTGTTTTTT. Protein: CASSLDQAINEKLFF.

The gene calls are TRBV29-1 and TRBJ1-1; perhaps TRBD1 as D (5 bases). V shed 0 bases and J shed 1 base, with 12 bases lying between them. The CDR3 spans 15 residues. Germline values: CDR1 SQVTM, CDR2 ANQGSEA. The CDR3 DNA sequence: TGCAGCGTTGAAGATTTTTCAGGGCCGAACACTGAAGCTTTCTTT. Its translation: CSVEDFSGPNTEAFF.

The chain uses TRBV18 and TRBJ1-1, with 7 positions matching TRBD1. This CDR3 region has 12 residues. CDR1 KGHSH and CDR2 LQKENI come from the germline V gene. V lost 7 bases, J lost 7 bases, and 6 bases stayed unmatched. This CDR3 is CASCGDSLEAFF. The CDR3 nucleotides read TGTGCCAGCTGCGGGGACAGCCTTGAAGCTTTCTTT.

The genes are TRBV6-1 and TRBJ2-5; D might be TRBD2 (7 bases). The germline gives CDR1 MNHNS, CDR2 SASEGT. The CDR3 is made up of 16 amino acids. V lost 2 bases, J lost 2 bases, and 15 bases lay in between. In nucleotides, the CDR3 is TGTGCCAGCAGTGAAAACGATGGGAGGGGGCAAGAGACCCAGTACTTC. This sequence encodes CASSENDGRGQETQYF.

The gene calls are TRBV30 and TRBJ2-7; 7 positions match TRBD1. The V gene's germline CDR1 is GTSNPN and CDR2 SVGIG (reference sequence). The V and J ends lost 2 bases and 6 bases, in that order; junction bases with no gene match: 16. The CDR3 consists of 16 residues. CDR3 sequence: CAWSREGALPVLEQYF. The CDR3 DNA reads TGTGCCTGGAGTAGAGAGGGGGCCTTACCTGTCCTCGAGCAGTACTTC.

The chain joins TRBV6-1 to TRBJ2-5, with 11 positions matching TRBD2. The V segment lost 2 bases and the J segment 3 bases; nucleotides outside the gene matches: 17. The germline CDR1 and CDR2 sequences are MNHNS and SASEGT. The CDR3 extends over 20 amino acids. The DNA for the CDR3 is TGTGCCAGCAGTGAATGGCCTTCCCTCCATGCTAGCGGGGGGAAAGAGACCCAGTACTTC. Residues: CASSEWPSLHASGGKETQYF.

The V call is TRBV4-2, the J call TRBJ2-3, with 7 bases aligning to TRBD2. CDR1 LGHNA and CDR2 YNFKEQ come from the germline V gene. The CDR3 contains 18 residues. With 4 bases clipped from V and 3 bases from J, the junction kept 16 bases outside the gene matches. As DNA, the CDR3 is TGTGCCAGCAGCCCCACGGCCATCGGGGGACTACTTACAGATACGCAGTATTTT. It encodes CASSPTAIGGLLTDTQYF.

This clone has only one observation. V gene TRBV7-9 combines with J gene TRBJ1-2; 10 bases agree with TRBD1. The V segment lost 5 bases and the J segment 3 bases; nucleotides outside the gene matches: 6. The CDR3 sequence is 15 residues long. Per germline, CDR1 SEHNR and CDR2 FQNEAQ (reference sequence). For the CDR3, the DNA is TGTGCCAGCAGCACGCCCGGGACAGGGGACTATGGCTACACCTTC. It yields the protein CASSTPGTGDYGYTF. Together with reference TRBV7-9 and TRBJ1-2, the CDR3 gives the full variable domain: DTGVSQNPRHKITKRGQNVTFRCDPISEHNRLYWYRQTLGQGPEFLTYFQNEAQLEKSRLLSDRFSAERPKGSFSTLEIQRTEQGDSAMYLCASSTPGTGDYGYTFGSGTRLTVV.

In DNA form, the CDR3 reads TGTGCCAGCAGTGACCAGGTGGTTGGGGAGACCCAGTACTTC. This codes for CASSDQVVGETQYF. The chain recombines TRBV6-1 with TRBJ2-5; D call uncertain. CDR1 and CDR2 (germline): MNHNS, SASEGT. Trimming removed 3 bases at V and 5 bases at J, with 13 bases between. The CDR3 contains 14 residues.

This rearrangement joins TRBV7-8 to TRBJ2-1, with D tentatively TRBD2 (7 bases). Germline assignment: CDR1 SGHVS and CDR2 FQNEAQ. V shed 3 bases and J shed 4 bases, with 13 bases lying between them. There are 15 residues in the CDR3. The CDR3 here is CASSFSGGLYNEQFF. The CDR3 DNA reads as TGTGCCAGCAGCTTCTCCGGGGGGCTGTACAATGAGCAGTTCTTC.

The table lists this clone with a few counts. This chain connects TRBV27 to TRBJ1-2; 9 nucleotides align to TRBD1. CDR3 length: 14 residues. J was trimmed by 2 bases and V by 3 bases; bases with no gene match: 1. CDR1 is MNHEY, CDR2 SMNVEV, per germline (reference sequence). The CDR3 region has the DNA TGTGCCAGCAGTTTCACAGGGGGCAACTATGGCTACACCTTC. Encoded protein: CASSFTGGNYGYTF.

The rearrangement joins TRBV10-3 to TRBJ2-7; TRBD1 matches 12 bases. Germline CDR1 ENHRY, CDR2 SYGVKD. The junction had 12 bases not matched to a gene; V was cut back by 8 bases and J by 4 bases. The CDR3 is 16 amino acids. The CDR3 DNA reads TGTGCCATCTTGAGCCGGGACAGGGGGCGCGGGTACGAGCAGTACTTC. The encoded protein is CAILSRDRGRGYEQYF.

This chain links TRBV19 with TRBJ1-6; D uncertain. This CDR3 has 12 amino acids. The germline CDR1 and CDR2 sequences are LNHDA and SQIVND (reference sequence). The germline V and J ends were trimmed by 6 bases and 10 bases, with 10 bases remaining between them. The CDR3 spells CASSYGGSPLHF. The DNA for the CDR3 is TGTGCCAGTAGCTACGGCGGCTCACCCCTCCACTTT.

This clone has just a few counts. The chain uses TRBV7-2 and TRBJ2-2, with D unclear. V lost 5 bases and J 7 bases, leaving 8 bases between the germline ends. Germline assignment: CDR1 SGHTA and CDR2 FQGNSA. This CDR3 spans 12 amino acids. In DNA, the CDR3 is TGTGCCAGCAGCATGAGCCTCGGGGAGCTGTTTTTT. Its protein product is CASSMSLGELFF.

The genes are TRBV4-3 and TRBJ1-1; D gene uncertain. The V and J ends lost 1 base and 1 base respectively, with 10 bases between them. From germline, CDR1 is LGHNA and CDR2 YSLEER. The CDR3 is 15 amino acids. The CDR3 is CASSQVGQPNTEAFF. The CDR3 coding sequence is TGCGCCAGCAGCCAAGTTGGGCAGCCGAACACTGAAGCTTTCTTT.

V gene TRBV7-9 combines with J gene TRBJ2-5; TRBD2 matches 8 bases. This CDR3 region has 17 residues. Germline V gene lookup returns CDR1 SEHNR and CDR2 FQNEAQ (reference sequence). V gave up 4 bases and J gave up 2 bases; unmatched junction bases: 12. Here the CDR3 reads CASSSRFSLAGQETQYF. Here the CDR3 DNA reads TGTGCCAGCAGCTCTCGATTTTCGTTAGCGGGACAAGAGACCCAGTACTTC. The entire variable domain, with the rest obtained from reference TRBV7-9 and TRBJ2-5, is as follows: DTGVSQNPRHKITKRGQNVTFRCDPISEHNRLYWYRQTLGQGPEFLTYFQNEAQLEKSRLLSDRFSAERPKGSFSTLEIQRTEQGDSAMYLCASSSRFSLAGQETQYFGPGTRLLVL.

This clone was observed once. This chain links TRBV9 with TRBJ1-1, with a weak D call TRBD1 (5 bases). The V end was cut by 0 bases, the J end by 13 bases, with 22 bases between. Germline CDR1 is SGDLS and CDR2 is YYNGEE. The CDR3 is made up of 15 amino acids. CDR3 in DNA: TGTGCCAGCAGCGTAGAGGCGGGACCGACGGAAGCGATTTTCTTT. Translating gives CASSVEAGPTEAIFF.

This chain joins TRBV5-8 and TRBJ2-1; TRBD1 agrees at 9 bases. Germline values: CDR1 SGHTS, CDR2 YDEGEE. V was pared by 3 bases and J by 4 bases, with 14 bases of the junction left unmatched. This CDR3 region has 18 residues. For the CDR3, the DNA is TGTGCCAGCAGCTCCGATACCTCCGGGACAGGGTTATACAATGAGCAGTTCTTC. This sequence encodes CASSSDTSGTGLYNEQFF. Filled out from reference TRBV5-8 and TRBJ2-1, the complete variable domain reads EAGVTQSPTHLIKTRGQQATLRCSPISGHTSVYWYQQALGLGLQFLLWYDEGEERNRGNFPPRFSGRQFPNYSSELNVNALELEDSALYLCASSSDTSGTGLYNEQFFGPGTRLTVL.

The chain recombines TRBV4-3 with TRBJ2-1; 9 positions match TRBD1. V shed 3 bases and J 6 bases; nucleotides not matched to a gene: 6. Germline loops: CDR1 LGHNA, CDR2 YSLEER. This CDR3 has 15 residues. CDR3 loop: CASSHGTGLRNEQFF. The CDR3 DNA sequence: TGCGCCAGCAGCCATGGGACAGGGTTGCGCAATGAGCAGTTCTTC.

In its sample, this clone was seen a few times. V usage is TRBV4-3 and J usage is TRBJ1-1; D unclear. The germline V and J ends were trimmed by 2 bases and 1 base, with 5 bases remaining between them. Looked up from germline, CDR1 is LGHNA and CDR2 is YSLEER. The CDR3 has 13 residues. CDR3 in DNA: TGCGCCAGCAGCCAAATTCAGAACACTGAAGCTTTCTTT. Protein: CASSQIQNTEAFF.

V gene TRBV4-1 combines with J gene TRBJ2-1; weak D call: TRBD2 (5 bases). The CDR3 has 12 amino acids. Looked up from germline, CDR1 is MGHRA and CDR2 is YSYEKL. Trimming removed 0 bases at V and 10 bases at J, with 7 bases between. The CDR3 sequence: CASSQERREQFF. The CDR3 nucleotides read TGCGCCAGCAGCCAAGAGCGGAGGGAGCAGTTCTTC.

In this sample, this clone turned up once. The J gene is TRBJ2-1, the V gene TRBV10-3; 11 bases match TRBD1. V lost 4 bases, J lost 4 bases, and 3 bases stayed unmatched. Germline V gives CDR1 ENHRY, CDR2 SYGVKD. CDR3 length: 15 residues. The CDR3 DNA reads as TGTGCCATCAGTGGGGGACAGGGGGAATACAATGAGCAGTTCTTC. Its protein is CAISGGQGEYNEQFF.

The chain links TRBV7-9 to TRBJ2-2, with 8 bases aligning to TRBD1. Germline-derived CDR1 and CDR2 are SEHNR and FQNEAQ (reference sequence). This CDR3 spans 14 amino acids. The junction had 6 bases not matched to a gene; V was cut back by 8 bases and J by 4 bases. The CDR3 loop is CASLTGVGTGELFF. For the CDR3, the DNA is TGTGCCAGCCTGACAGGGGTGGGCACCGGGGAGCTGTTTTTT.

The gene calls are TRBV5-6 and TRBJ2-1; D is perhaps TRBD1 (5 bases). Germline lookup yields CDR1 SGHDT and CDR2 YYEEEE. Trimming pared 5 bases from V and 1 base from J, leaving 16 bases between. CDR3 length: 16 amino acids. CDR3: CASRQKGSLSYNEQFF. In DNA form, the CDR3 reads TGTGCCAGCAGGCAAAAGGGGTCACTATCCTACAATGAGCAGTTCTTC.

The rearrangement joins TRBV7-2 to TRBJ2-7; D is unclear. The germline V and J ends were trimmed by 4 bases and 7 bases, with 14 bases remaining between them. The germline gives CDR1 SGHTA, CDR2 FQGNSA. CDR3 length: 13 residues. CDR3: CASSSRLAQEQYF. CDR3 sequence (DNA): TGTGCCAGCAGCTCAAGACTGGCGCAAGAGCAGTACTTC.

The chain employs TRBV13 and TRBJ1-1; 8 bases agree with TRBD1. This CDR3 contains 13 residues. The J segment lost 4 bases and the V segment lost 5 bases, leaving 3 bases of the junction unmatched. Germline V gives CDR1 PRHDT, CDR2 FYEKMQ (reference sequence). Here the CDR3 DNA reads TGTGCCAGCAGCATAGACAGGGGCACTGAAGCTTTCTTT. Amino acids: CASSIDRGTEAFF. Filled out from reference TRBV13 and TRBJ1-1, the complete variable domain reads AAGVIQSPRHLIKEKRETATLKCYPIPRHDTVYWYQQGPGQDPQFLISFYEKMQSDKGSIPDRFSAQQFSDYHSELNMSSLELGDSALYFCASSIDRGTEAFFGQGTRLTVV.

There are a few counts of this clone. The chain is built from TRBV9 and TRBJ2-3; a weak D match, TRBD2 (7 bases). The CDR3 runs to 16 residues. CDR1 is SGDLS, CDR2 YYNGEE, per germline. Deletions cut 1 base from V and 4 bases from J, with 16 bases between. The CDR3 DNA follows: TGTGCCAGCAGCGTATTCTCGGGGGGCACGTCAGATACGCAGTATTTT. It translates to CASSVFSGGTSDTQYF.

The chain links TRBV30 to TRBJ2-7; 13 bases fit TRBD2. The V segment lost 0 bases and the J segment 3 bases; nucleotides outside the gene matches: 5. The length of the CDR3 is 16 residues. Germline V gene data show CDR1 as GTSNPN and CDR2 as SVGIG (reference sequence). CDR3 amino acids: CAWSVLAGGPLYEQYF. In DNA form, the CDR3 reads TGTGCCTGGAGTGTACTAGCGGGGGGGCCGCTCTACGAGCAGTACTTC.

The rearrangement links TRBV5-8 to TRBJ2-7; tentative D call: TRBD1 (5 bases). In germline, CDR1 is SGHTS, CDR2 YDEGEE. With 4 bases removed from V and 4 bases from J, the gap between germline ends came to 9 bases. The CDR3 totals 12 residues. The CDR3 reads CASSLKGYEQYF. The CDR3 region has the DNA TGTGCCAGCAGCCTCAAGGGGTACGAGCAGTACTTC.

The rearrangement uses TRBV30 and TRBJ1-1; possible D gene TRBD1, 5 bases. Germline assignment: CDR1 GTSNPN and CDR2 SVGIG (reference sequence). This CDR3 contains 13 residues. V was cut by 5 bases and J by 7 bases, with 17 bases left in between. The CDR3 bases are TGTGCCTGGGAGACCCTTGTGGGGGGTGAAGCTTTCTTT. Translated: CAWETLVGGEAFF.

The chain carries TRBV19 and TRBJ2-7; D might be TRBD2 (6 bases). From germline, CDR1 is LNHDA and CDR2 SQIVND (reference sequence). V was cut by 11 bases and J by 4 bases, with 18 bases left in between. This CDR3 region has 13 residues. The CDR3 DNA sequence: TGTGCCGCCTCCTCAGGACTAACATACGAGCAGTACTTC. Translating gives CAASSGLTYEQYF.